One sample yielded the 5 T cell receptor beta chains listed below, sequenced in a study of T-cell reconstitution after alpha-beta-depleted transplantation in children. Preparation of the TCRbeta library used unique molecular identifiers. From the PCR reads, TCRdb called clonotypes with MiXCR, one entry per CDR3 protein. The sample carries 700,000 to 950,000 distinct CDR3 sequences, 16% recorded once. Sequencing was performed on PBMCs, mostly from graft donor cells, taken 360 days after TCRalphabeta/CD19-depleted stem cell transplant. These receptors were collected from a male patient between 10 and 17 years old who had a stem cell transplant for acute lymphoblastic leukemia, so the T cells may come from the graft donor.

This clonotype was counted a few times. The chain uses TRBV5-1 and TRBJ2-7, with a tentative D call TRBD2 (6 bases). This CDR3 has 17 amino acids. V was shortened by 0 bases and J by 2 bases, with 18 bases between the two germline ends. Germline V gene lookup returns CDR1 SGHRS and CDR2 YFSETQ. The CDR3, as DNA: TGCGCCAGCAGCTTGGCCACTAGCACCCGCCTAACCTACGAGCAGTACTTC. This codes for CASSLATSTRLTYEQYF.

This chain joins TRBV7-6 and TRBJ2-7, with TRBD2 identical over 10 bases. The junction had 6 bases not matched to a gene; V was cut back by 4 bases and J by 0 bases. The germline V gene encodes CDR1 SGHVS and CDR2 FNYEAQ. This CDR3 is built from 16 residues. CDR3 DNA sequence: TGTGCCAGCAGCTACTCGCTAGCGGGAGCCTCCTACGAGCAGTACTTC. It yields the protein CASSYSLAGASYEQYF.

The chain recombines TRBV6-1 with TRBJ2-7; 8 bases map to TRBD2. There are 16 residues in the CDR3. The V gene's germline CDR1 is MNHNS and CDR2 SASEGT. Trimming took 1 base from V and 6 from J; bases not matched to a gene: 11. CDR3 coding DNA: TGTGCCAGCAGTGAAGTCGCTCCCTTAGCGGGAAGCGAGCAGTACTTC. Protein product: CASSEVAPLAGSEQYF.

The J gene is TRBJ2-3, the V gene TRBV7-3, with 8 bases aligning to TRBD2. J lost 3 bases, V lost 2 bases, and 7 bases had no gene match. CDR3 size: 16 residues. CDR1 and CDR2 (germline): SGHTA, FQGTGA. CDR3 sequence reads: CASSLFPLAETDTQYF. In nucleotides, the CDR3 is TGTGCCAGCAGCTTATTCCCACTAGCGGAAACAGATACGCAGTATTTT. Full variable domain (outside the CDR3, taken from reference TRBV7-3 and TRBJ2-3): GAGVSQTPSNKVTEKGKYVELRCDPISGHTALYWYRQSLGQGPEFLIYFQGTGAADDSGLPNDRFFAVRPEGSVSTLKIQRTERGDSAVYLCASSLFPLAETDTQYFGPGTRLTVL.

This clonotype was seen a handful of times. The chain carries TRBV3-1 and TRBJ1-1; the D gene is possibly TRBD1 (6 bases). The germline V gene has CDR1 LGHDT and CDR2 YNNKEL (reference sequence). V lost 4 bases to trimming and J lost 3 bases, with 27 bases between them. This CDR3 comprises 19 residues. This CDR3 reads CASSPTLYLTGTRDTEAFF. The CDR3 coding sequence is TGTGCCAGCAGCCCGACTCTGTATCTCACAGGGACTCGGGACACTGAAGCTTTCTTT. Based on the CDR3 plus reference TRBV3-1 and TRBJ1-1, the full variable domain is DTAVSQTPKYLVTQMGNDKSIKCEQNLGHDTMYWYKQDSKKFLKIMFSYNNKELIINETVPNRFSPKSPDKAHLNLHINSLELGDSAVYFCASSPTLYLTGTRDTEAFFGQGTRLTVV.